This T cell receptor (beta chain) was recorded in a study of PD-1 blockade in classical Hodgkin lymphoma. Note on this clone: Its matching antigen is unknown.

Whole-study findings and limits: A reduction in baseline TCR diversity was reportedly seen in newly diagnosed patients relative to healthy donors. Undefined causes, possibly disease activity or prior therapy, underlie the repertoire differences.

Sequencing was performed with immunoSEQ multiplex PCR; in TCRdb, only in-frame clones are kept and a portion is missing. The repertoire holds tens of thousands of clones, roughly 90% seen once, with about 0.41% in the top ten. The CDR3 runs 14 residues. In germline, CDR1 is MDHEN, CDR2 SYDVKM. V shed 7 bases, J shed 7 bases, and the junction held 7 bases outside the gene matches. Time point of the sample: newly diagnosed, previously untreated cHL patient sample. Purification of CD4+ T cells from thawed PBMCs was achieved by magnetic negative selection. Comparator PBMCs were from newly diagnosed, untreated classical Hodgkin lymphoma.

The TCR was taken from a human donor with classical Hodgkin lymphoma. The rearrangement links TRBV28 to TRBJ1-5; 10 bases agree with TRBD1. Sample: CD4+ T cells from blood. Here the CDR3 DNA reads TGTGCCAGCATACCGGGACAGGGGTTCCAGCCCCAGCATTTT. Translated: CASIPGQGFQPQHF.